This T cell receptor (beta chain) was profiled in a study of cytomegalovirus exposure and HLA in healthy donors (dated by TCRdb to the late 2010s). For the study in its entirety: According to an earlier analysis of around 600 of the donors, about 179 million T cells yielded 90 million to 140 million unique TCR beta sequences and less than 300 Gb of sequence data. In a later analysis, previously published TCR beta repertoires from several hundred donors were re-analyzed and high-resolution HLA genotyping was added so that TCR occurrence patterns could be studied. The later analysis used no new phenotypic data to find candidate immune exposures, relying instead on TCR beta sequences and their occurrence across donors. Several DR-DQ haplotypes were treated as single units for association and clustering because of strong linkage in the cohort. A later genetic analysis took genome-wide SNP genotypes for about 55% of the roughly 670 donors and used that subset as a discovery cohort. Using immunosequencing, the study profiled T cell repertoires from some 670 subjects and related those repertoires to cytomegalovirus serostatus. HLA typing covered class I and class II loci at four-digit resolution. A separate validation cohort of approximately 120 different subjects was used in addition to the approximately 700-subject first cohort. Donor age, sex, ethnicity and CMV serostatus were compiled together with the repertoire data. Of the roughly 400 genotyped donors, roughly 80% were placed in the genetic ancestry cluster associated with self-reported Caucasian donors. An early release covering roughly 640 HLA-typed donors comprised about 300 gigabases of sequencing data and tens of millions of unique TCR sequences. Typing coverage varied by locus: roughly 620-640 donors for A, B, C, DRB1 and DQB1; more than 500 for DQA1; some 610 for DPA1; approximately 450 for DPB1. The study aimed to test whether signatures of past pathogen exposure could be identified by cataloging public T cell receptors. In an earlier analysis of 500 to 650 of the donors, high-throughput TCR beta sequencing was used to judge whether each TCR beta V gene segment behaved as functional or pseudogenic. The study combined high-throughput TCR immunosequencing, statistical association of individual TCRs with disease status, and machine learning to predict cytomegalovirus infection status. Among about 400 genotyped donors of the cohort, an average of approximately 240,000 unique TCR beta nucleotide sequences was sequenced per donor, of which approximately 19% were non-productive. Every discovery cohort repertoire had been produced on one sequencing platform. Points the paper makes about the study in general: Linkage disequilibrium might explain the correlated functional status among segregating V segments, but an unknown experimental factor could not be excluded. Presence/absence analyses assumed roughly uniform sequencing depth across donors, an assumption that may not hold. In vitro tests confirmed that a few of the cytomegalovirus-associated TCR beta chains recognize cytomegalovirus antigens. In an earlier analysis of some 540 of the donors, most TCR beta V segments appeared in productive rearrangements about 87% or about 30% of the time, broadly matching IMGT annotations. A further reported finding was that TCR beta sequences accurately predicted the HLA-A and HLA-B alleles for most subjects in the first cohort. While some public TCRs were present in many individuals, most TCR sequences turned up only very rarely across donors. Because counts were too low, 15 to 20 rarely observed V segments, including chromosome 9 orphons, were left out of the earlier analysis of about 620 of the donors. In both the original and validation cohorts, the classifier was reported to diagnose cytomegalovirus status with high specificity and sensitivity. It was suggested by the authors that the approach could potentially be generalized to other disease states and immunological phenotypes. According to a later analysis, parvovirus B19, influenza, CMV and Epstein-Barr virus appeared linked to several top co-occurrence clusters. In a later analysis, HLA-associated TCR beta chains were found to be more clonally expanded and to have lower generation probabilities than equally common non-associated chains. Some IMGT-functional V segments, including TRBV6-2 and TRBV6-3, could not be told apart with the 87-base-pair reads, so those segments were excluded. In a later genetic analysis, a missense DCLRE1C variant was associated with V-gene and J-gene trimming of TCR beta chains, and the association was replicated in an independent cohort. In a later analysis, TCR association rates were found to vary across HLA loci, with the most associated TCRs seen for DRB1 alleles and the fewest for HLA-C alleles. The study gave a list of over 150 TCR beta chains associated with cytomegalovirus. Because some donors lacked HLA typing at each locus, the association tests relied only on the typed subset. Specific HLA alleles were associated with roughly 17,000 TCR beta sequences at a false discovery rate of 0.05 in a later analysis. A later genetic analysis reported fewer N-insertions in productive TCRs among donors in an Asian-associated ancestry cluster than the roughly 690-donor mean. Immune exposure information for the cohort was limited to CMV serostatus. The sequencing pipeline was judged likely to have produced a cluster of highly shared sequence variants as a technical artifact. In a later analysis, most CMV-associated TCR beta chains were found to appear HLA-restricted, with HLA associations seemingly driven largely by CMV exposure. The cohort was sequenced for TCR beta chains only, and without alpha or paired-chain data the features that could be detected were limited. Strong co-occurrence of HLA alleles, especially DR and DQ, made assigning TCR associations to individual alleles difficult.

The cohort was made up of under 800 healthy bone marrow donors. At the time of sampling, all cohort members were nominally healthy, though unrecorded immune exposures were likely present. The donor was CMV seronegative and was included in the group of under 450 seronegative cohort members. Each donor provided a peripheral blood sample, and peripheral blood mononuclear cells were used for TCR beta sequencing. Genomic DNA extraction from the blood cell samples was performed with the Qiagen DNeasy Blood Extraction Kit. CDR1 and CDR2 are drawn from the germline V gene: MGHRA, YSYEKL. The CDR3 runs 15 residues from the cysteine to the phenylalanine. The retained sequence is limited to the CDR3, 45 bases, with the frame set at the first base. Cut back by 1 base and 5 bases, the V and J ends lie 15 bases apart. The method was the immunoSEQ multiplex PCR assay. For the multiplex PCR, a mixture combining 60 forward primers for TCR Vbeta segments and 13 reverse primers for TCR Jbeta segments was used. Amplification of the CDR3 region of rearranged TCR beta genes was performed with a multiplex PCR assay on genomic DNA. On the Illumina HiSeq System, the amplified TCR beta libraries were sequenced as 87-base-pair reads. As for the original processing: A later analysis tallied 75 million to 95 million unique TCR beta chains across the 666 repertoires, and some 12 million of those chains were shared by two or more donors. A nearest-neighbor algorithm error-corrected the raw reads and collapsed the reads into unique sequences, merging closely related sequences to remove PCR and sequencing errors. CDR3 sequences were aligned to IMGT reference sequences to assign V, D and J gene segments. For a sequence to be retained, at least a six-nucleotide match to both a V gene segment and a J gene segment was required. A rearrangement was called productive if the CDR3 had no stop codons and remained in frame with V and J, and every other rearrangement was called non-productive. CDR3 was defined by IMGT convention, running from the second conserved V-encoded cysteine to the conserved J-encoded phenylalanine. In an earlier analysis of around 540 of the donors, sequences lacking an unambiguous match to a single V gene segment were excluded. In an earlier analysis of a few hundred of the donors, V segments were called functional above 56.7% productive rearrangements and were called segregating when the between-donor standard deviation exceeded 5%. A statistical classification framework was built to diagnose cytomegalovirus status from the catalog of TCR beta chain sequences. In a later analysis, V and J genes were assigned by comparing TCR nucleotide sequences against IMGT/GENE-DB human TR gene sequences. A later analysis assigned CDR3 sequences and most-parsimonious VDJ recombination scenarios with the TCRdist pipeline. In a later analysis, every TCR beta chain was defined by the combination of its CDR3 amino acid sequence and its V-gene family, and reads without a unique V-gene family were dropped. To address suspected cross-contamination and a sequencing artifact, a later analysis removed around 600 highly shared, low-generation-probability nucleotide sequences. For each public chain, a later analysis derived a clonal expansion index from normalized ranks of inferred template counts within each repertoire. In a later analysis, generation probabilities were computed using a VDJ recombination model fitted to out-of-frame rearrangements, and the results were checked against IGoR. In a later analysis, TCR-TCR, TCR-HLA and TCR-CMV co-occurrence was scored with hypergeometric tests, and a repertoire-size bias correction was applied to TCR pairs. In a later analysis, false discovery rates were estimated by permuting HLA or CMV assignments 20 times. A later analysis grouped co-occurring TCRs with DBSCAN, adding TCRdist sequence similarity when clustering within HLA-allele-positive subsets. Repertoires with fewer than 30,000 or more than 120,000 public chains were left out of co-occurrence clustering, as were a handful of repertoires with anomalous nucleotide sharing. Entries here come from immuneACCESS through TCRdb and include only in-frame sequences with V and J called. Some clones fail to appear in such tables; in the studies checked, an unresolved V gene covers under half of the shortfall, and the cause of the remainder is unknown. V and J calls plus clone size are reproduced from that table; the DNA served to infer D and trimming. Present in this sample are just over 150,000 clones, roughly 81% of which were seen just once. The ten biggest clones cover about 2.3% of the sample.

Notes on this clone: The specificity of this receptor is unknown. It has no much larger one-base neighbor in the sample; base qualities were not kept.

This sequence was found in a woman under 30 in good health and CMV-seronegative. The receptor chain draws on TRBV4-1 and TRBJ2-7, and the D gene may be TRBD2, 5 bases matching. The sequenced sample consisted of PBMCs. The sequence in DNA is TGCGCCAGCAGCCAAGTGGCGGGCGCAGACAACGAGCAGTACTTC. This codes for CASSQVAGADNEQYF.